This T cell receptor (beta chain) was found in a study of CD8+ T cells in alopecia areata. The sequencing template was cDNA reverse transcribed from extracted RNA. Method: immunoSEQ multiplex PCR; TCRdb's copy keeps in-frame clones and lacks some. Of a few hundred thousand clones in the sample, just over 55% are singletons; the top ten hold around 5%. The sequencing sample was made of CD8+ T cells sorted from blood. The source is a human donor in good health.

The CDR3 reads CSGGGGDHYGYTF. The CDR3 DNA reads as TGCAGCGGGGGTGGTGGTGACCACTATGGCTACACCTTC. The V gene is TRBV29-1, the J gene TRBJ1-2; D gene unclear. Germline V gives CDR1 SQVTM, CDR2 ANQGSEA. Trimming took 7 bases from V and 3 from J, leaving 15 bases between them. The CDR3 sequence is 13 residues long.